A single TCR beta chain is shown here with its context. Its antigen is not known. The sample originates from a study of shared clonotypes between healthy human individuals. Study-level background: The study used three CD4 naive, three CD4 memory, two CD8 naive and one CD8 memory plate per donor.

Trimming cost V 4 bases and J 3 bases; bases outside gene matches: 15. Germline CDR1 reads SGHDN; CDR2 reads FVKESK. CDR3 size: 18 residues. Generated by immunoSEQ multiplex PCR, the TCRdb table keeps only in-frame clones and is missing some. The repertoire consists of 170,000 or so clones, with roughly 70% occurring once and the leading ten covering around 9.3%. Study-wide results and limits: Naive CD4 clonotypes overlapped across a handful of donors at roughly 5%. The study generally estimated greater richness for naive than memory subsets.

Splitting the CD4+ cells yielded a CD45RA+ naive subset and a CD45RA-negative memory subset. The chain has TRBV14 and TRBJ2-3; 8 nucleotides line up with TRBD2. The sample comprised memory CD4+ T cells sorted from blood. Subset indicated: CD45RA-negative fraction. This TCR was sampled from a man aged 25 to 45 in good health. The CDR3 region has the DNA TGTGCCAGCAGCCGAACCCTCCTAACGAGCGGGAGTACAGATACGCAGTATTTT. Translation gives CASSRTLLTSGSTDTQYF. Together with reference TRBV14 and TRBJ2-3, the CDR3 gives the full variable domain: EAGVTQFPSHSVIEKGQTVTLRCDPISGHDNLYWYRRVMGKEIKFLLHFVKESKQDESGMPNNRFLAERTGGTYSTLKVQPAELEDSGVYFCASSRTLLTSGSTDTQYFGPGTRLTVL.